The following is a TCR beta chain sequence with its context. Here immunoSEQ multiplex PCR was the method, and the copy in TCRdb shows in-frame clones only, minus some. Of 130,000 to 150,000 clones listed, around nine tenths are singletons. This specimen belongs to a study of T cell responses to AZD1222 COVID-19 vaccine. The receptor was isolated from an adult in good health. Source: peripheral blood, taken on day 0 of MenACWY control vaccination.

The CDR3 nucleotides are TGTGCCAGCAGCCCCCGACAGGGGTTTTACGAGCAGTACTTC. Amino acid sequence: CASSPRQGFYEQYF. The chain combines TRBV7-9 with TRBJ2-7; TRBD1 matches 8 bases. Germline V gives CDR1 SEHNR, CDR2 FQNEAQ (reference sequence). V gave up 5 bases and J gave up 4 bases; unmatched junction bases: 7. The CDR3 sequence is 14 residues long. The whole variable domain, filled in from reference TRBV7-9 and TRBJ2-7, reads DTGVSQNPRHKITKRGQNVTFRCDPISEHNRLYWYRQTLGQGPEFLTYFQNEAQLEKSRLLSDRFSAERPKGSFSTLEIQRTEQGDSAMYLCASSPRQGFYEQYFGPGTRLTVT.